Listed below are T cell receptor beta chains from one sample, sequenced in a study of cytomegalovirus exposure and HLA in healthy donors. The repertoire was sequenced with immunoSEQ multiplex PCR; TCRdb's copy has only in-frame clones and lacks some. The repertoire holds 200,000 to 250,000 clones, 65% to 75% seen once, with 1.8% in the top ten. Sequenced: PBMCs. The receptors derive from a woman aged 30 to 39 in good health and CMV-seronegative. The CDR3 runs from the conserved cysteine through the conserved F or W. Fields, in order: V gene, D gene, clone size, J gene, CDR3 DNA, CDR3 protein. D genes are given only for firm matches. Rows may omit the clone size; those that give it use once, few, many or a size class.

>TRBV19|TRBD1|NA|TRBJ2-2
TGTGCCAGTAGCCCAAAAGGGACAGGAAAGACCGGGGAGCTGTTTTTT
CASSPKGTGKTGELFF
>TRBV5-4|NA|NA|TRBJ1-2
TGTGCCAGCAGCGGCGGGGGTGGCTACACCTTC
CASSGGGGYTF
>TRBV6-1|NA|NA|TRBJ1-5
TGTGCCAGCAGTGAATCCTCGGCAGGGTATCGCAGCAATCAGCCCCAGCATTTT
CASSESSAGYRSNQPQHF
>TRBV14|NA|NA|TRBJ1-6
TGTGCCAGCAGCCAAAAGAAACAGGGCGGTTTGGGGAATTCACCCCTCCACTTT
CASSQKKQGGLGNSPLHF
>TRBV19|NA|NA|TRBJ1-5
TGTGCCAGTAGTCCGGGACTTAGCAATCAGCCCCAGCATTTT
CASSPGLSNQPQHF
>TRBV12-5|NA|NA|TRBJ2-1
TGTGCTAGTTTGAGTCCCACCTACAATGAGCAGTTCTTC
CASLSPTYNEQFF
>TRBV7-9|NA|NA|TRBJ2-1
TGTTCCAGCTCCTTAAACGCGGGATTTGACTCCTACAATGAGCAGTTCTTC
CSSSLNAGFDSYNEQFF
>TRBV6-1|NA|NA|TRBJ2-2
TGTGCCAGCAGCCCCTACACCGGGGAGCTGTTTTTT
CASSPYTGELFF
>TRBV6-5|TRBD2|NA|TRBJ2-3
TGTGCCAGCGAAGCGGGGGATCACACAGATACGCAGTATTTT
CASEAGDHTDTQYF
>TRBV4-1|NA|NA|TRBJ1-1
TGCGCCAGCAGCCAAGTTGGTGCAGGGGAAGCTTTCTTT
CASSQVGAGEAFF
>TRBV27|TRBD1|NA|TRBJ2-5
TGTGCCAGCAGACCTGGAACAGGGGTTCAAGAGACCCAGTACTTC
CASRPGTGVQETQYF
>TRBV9|NA|NA|TRBJ2-2
TGTGCCAGCAGCGTAGAATCCGCAGGGCAGGAGCTGTTTTTT
CASSVESAGQELFF
>TRBV16|TRBD1|NA|TRBJ2-7
TGTGCCAGCAGCCAATTCACAGGGGACGAGCAGTACTTC
CASSQFTGDEQYF
>TRBV2|TRBD1|once|TRBJ1-2
TGTGCCAGCAGTGGACCGGGACAGGGGGACTATGGCTACACCTTC
CASSGPGQGDYGYTF
>TRBV30|TRBD2|NA|TRBJ2-7
TGTGCCTGGAGTGTACTAGCGGGGTATGAGCAGTACTTC
CAWSVLAGYEQYF
>TRBV6-5|NA|once|TRBJ1-2
TGTGCCAGCAGTCCCACAGGCTCCTACAATGGCTACACCTTC
CASSPTGSYNGYTF
>TRBV27|NA|NA|TRBJ1-1
TGTGCCAGCACTGACTGGACAACGGCTGAAGCTTTCTTT
CASTDWTTAEAFF
>TRBV19|NA|NA|TRBJ2-2
TGTGCCAGTAGCCTTTTTTTAAACACCGGGGAGCTGTTTTTT
CASSLFLNTGELFF
>TRBV11-2|TRBD2|NA|TRBJ2-1
TGTGCCAGCAGCCACGGGACTAGCCGTAGTTTGCGGAATGAGCAGTTCTTC
CASSHGTSRSLRNEQFF
>TRBV30|NA|NA|TRBJ1-2
TGTGCCTGGAGGCAGGTAGCTAACTATGGCTACACCTTC
CAWRQVANYGYTF
>TRBV5-4|NA|NA|TRBJ2-3
TGTGCCAGCAGCTTGGCCTTGTTAGCGGGCACAGATACGCAGTATTTT
CASSLALLAGTDTQYF
>TRBV6-5|TRBD2|NA|TRBJ2-1
TGTGCCACCCGACTAGCGGGGGTGGATGAGCAGTTCTTC
CATRLAGVDEQFF
>TRBV29-1|TRBD2|NA|TRBJ2-1
TGCAGCGTTGAAGATCTCACTAGCGGGAGTCCTCCTTTCAATGAGCAGTTCTTC
CSVEDLTSGSPPFNEQFF
>TRBV12-5|NA|NA|TRBJ1-2
TGTGCTAGTGGTCCTACTGCGTTCCAATTCTATGGCTACACCTTC
CASGPTAFQFYGYTF
>TRBV25-1|TRBD1|NA|TRBJ1-6
TGTGCCAGCAGTGAAGCCAACGACAGGGCCAACAATTCACCCCTCCACTTT
CASSEANDRANNSPLHF
>TRBV5-1|TRBD2|NA|TRBJ2-5
TGCGCCAGCAGCCCTGGGACTAGTCAAGAGACCCAGTACTTC
CASSPGTSQETQYF
>TRBV5-1|NA|NA|TRBJ1-3
TGCGTCAGCAGCTTGGCCGGGGGGGCCCTCTCTGGAAACACCATATATTTT
CVSSLAGGALSGNTIYF
>TRBV25-1|NA|NA|TRBJ1-2
TGTGCCAGCAGTGACGGGTTTAACTATGGCTACACCTTC
CASSDGFNYGYTF
>TRBV27|TRBD2|NA|TRBJ2-1
TGTGCCAGCAGCCCAACTAGCGGGACCTACAATGAGCAGTTCTTC
CASSPTSGTYNEQFF
>TRBV6-5|NA|NA|TRBJ2-7
TGTGCCAGCAGTTACGGGCAGTTCTACGAGCAGTACTTC
CASSYGQFYEQYF
>TRBV6-5|TRBD1|NA|TRBJ1-2
TGTGCCAGCAGCCTCGGACAGGGACTCTATGGCTACACCTTC
CASSLGQGLYGYTF
>TRBV11-2|NA|NA|TRBJ2-7
TGTGCCAGCGGGAAAGAAGCAGGAGGGGCCTACGAGCAGTACTTC
CASGKEAGGAYEQYF
>TRBV4-2|NA|NA|TRBJ2-1
TGTGCCAGCAGCCAAGGGCGGAGGGCCCTTCCCTACAATGAGCAGTTCTTC
CASSQGRRALPYNEQFF
>TRBV30|TRBD1|NA|TRBJ1-2
TGTGCCTGGACCACAGGGGGCAACTATGGCTACACCTTC
CAWTTGGNYGYTF
>TRBV4-1|NA|NA|TRBJ2-3
TGCGCCAGCAGCCCTTTGAGGGGGGGCTCTAGCACAGATACGCAGTATTTT
CASSPLRGGSSTDTQYF
>TRBV2|NA|NA|TRBJ1-1
TGTGCCAGCATCCCAGATACGAACACTGAAGCTTTCTTT
CASIPDTNTEAFF
>TRBV9|TRBD1|NA|TRBJ1-1
TGTGCCAGCAGCGCCGGACAGGGATGGGGGAACACTGAAGCTTTCTTT
CASSAGQGWGNTEAFF
>TRBV7-3|NA|NA|TRBJ1-1
TGTGCCAGCAGCTTAACCGGAGGGAAGAACACTGAAGCTTTCTTT
CASSLTGGKNTEAFF
>TRBV7-9|NA|few|TRBJ1-3
TGTGCCAGCAGCTTATTCACTACCATCTCTGGAAACACCATATATTTT
CASSLFTTISGNTIYF
>TRBV30|TRBD1|NA|TRBJ1-1
TGTGCCTGGAGTACAGGGGGGAGTGAAGCTTTCTTT
CAWSTGGSEAFF
>TRBV6-1|NA|NA|TRBJ1-1
TGTGCCAGCAGTGACGGTGTGGACACTGAAGCTTTCTTT
CASSDGVDTEAFF
>TRBV27|TRBD1|NA|TRBJ1-2
TGTGCCAGCAGTCCGACAGGGGATGGATATTCCTATGGCTACACCTTC
CASSPTGDGYSYGYTF
>TRBV7-9|TRBD1|NA|TRBJ1-1
TGTGCCAGCAGCTCCACAGGGGCAGGTCGGGCTTTCTTT
CASSSTGAGRAFF
>TRBV19|NA|once|TRBJ1-1
TGTGCCAGTAGTATAGAGACTACAATTGGGACTGAAGCTTTCTTT
CASSIETTIGTEAFF
>TRBV9|NA|NA|TRBJ2-5
TGTGCCAGCAGCGTAGCAGGGGTGAGGGAGACCCAGTACTTC
CASSVAGVRETQYF
>TRBV7-9|NA|NA|TRBJ2-3
TGTGCCAGCAGTCCCACAGGGTACGCAGATACGCAGTATTTT
CASSPTGYADTQYF
>TRBV14|TRBD2|NA|TRBJ2-2
TGTGCCAGCATCTTACTAGCGGGAGGGCCTTGGGACACCGGGGAGCTGTTTTTT
CASILLAGGPWDTGELFF
>TRBV5-1|TRBD2|NA|TRBJ2-1
TGCGCCAGCAGCTTGGAAAAGACTAGCTTTTACAATGAGCAGTTCTTC
CASSLEKTSFYNEQFF
>TRBV6-5|NA|NA|TRBJ1-2
TGTGCCAGCAGTTACGGAGGCAATGGCTACACCTTC
CASSYGGNGYTF
>TRBV6-5|TRBD1|NA|TRBJ2-7
TGTGCCAGCAGTTACTTGGGACAGGGCTTGAACGAGCAGTACTTC
CASSYLGQGLNEQYF